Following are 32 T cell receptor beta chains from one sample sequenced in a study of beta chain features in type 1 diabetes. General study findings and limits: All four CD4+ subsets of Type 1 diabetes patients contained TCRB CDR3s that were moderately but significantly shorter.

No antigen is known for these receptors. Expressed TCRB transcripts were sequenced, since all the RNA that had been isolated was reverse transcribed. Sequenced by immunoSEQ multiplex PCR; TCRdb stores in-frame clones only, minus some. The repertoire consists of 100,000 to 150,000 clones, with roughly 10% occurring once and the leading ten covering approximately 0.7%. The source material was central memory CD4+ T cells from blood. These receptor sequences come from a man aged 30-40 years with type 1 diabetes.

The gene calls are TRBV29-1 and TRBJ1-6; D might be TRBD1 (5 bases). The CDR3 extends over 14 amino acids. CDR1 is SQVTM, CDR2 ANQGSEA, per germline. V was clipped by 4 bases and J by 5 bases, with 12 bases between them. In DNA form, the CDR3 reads TGCAGCGTTGCTGACGGGGGAAATAATTCACCCCTCCACTTT. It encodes CSVADGGNNSPLHF.

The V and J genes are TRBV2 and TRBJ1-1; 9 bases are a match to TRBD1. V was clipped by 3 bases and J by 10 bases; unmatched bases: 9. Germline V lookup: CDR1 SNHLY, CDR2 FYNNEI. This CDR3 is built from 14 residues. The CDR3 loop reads CASSDRGTGRGAFF. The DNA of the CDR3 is TGTGCCAGCAGTGACCGAGGGACAGGGAGAGGAGCTTTCTTT.

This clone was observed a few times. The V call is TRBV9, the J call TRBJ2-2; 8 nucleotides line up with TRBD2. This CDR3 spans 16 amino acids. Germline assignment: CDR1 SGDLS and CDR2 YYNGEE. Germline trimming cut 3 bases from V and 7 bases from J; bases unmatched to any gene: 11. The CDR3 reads CASSGTGGAIIGELFF. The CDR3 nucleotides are TGTGCCAGCAGCGGGACCGGGGGGGCGATAATCGGGGAGCTGTTTTTT.

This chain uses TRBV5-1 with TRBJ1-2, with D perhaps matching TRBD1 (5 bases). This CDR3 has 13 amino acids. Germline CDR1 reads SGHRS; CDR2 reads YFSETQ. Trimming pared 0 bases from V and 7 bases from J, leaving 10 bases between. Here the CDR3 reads CASSLDSQGGYTF. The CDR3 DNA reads TGCGCCAGCAGCTTGGATTCCCAGGGTGGCTACACCTTC.

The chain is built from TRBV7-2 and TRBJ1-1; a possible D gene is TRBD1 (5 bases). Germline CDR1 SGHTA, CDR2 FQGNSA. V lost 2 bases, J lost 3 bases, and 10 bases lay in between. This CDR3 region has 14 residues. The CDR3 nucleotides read TGTGCCAGCAGCTTACAGGGTGGGGACACTGAAGCTTTCTTT. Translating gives CASSLQGGDTEAFF.

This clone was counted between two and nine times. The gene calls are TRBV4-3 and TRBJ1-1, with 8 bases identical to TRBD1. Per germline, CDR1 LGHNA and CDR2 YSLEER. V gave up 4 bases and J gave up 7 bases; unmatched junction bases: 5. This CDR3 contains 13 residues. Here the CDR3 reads CASSLGQGGEAFF. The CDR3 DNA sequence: TGCGCCAGCAGCCTAGGACAGGGCGGTGAAGCTTTCTTT.

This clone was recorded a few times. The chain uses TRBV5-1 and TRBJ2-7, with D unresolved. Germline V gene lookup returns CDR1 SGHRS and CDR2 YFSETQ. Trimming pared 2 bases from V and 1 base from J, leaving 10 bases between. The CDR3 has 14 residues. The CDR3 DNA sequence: TGCGCCAGCAGCTTTATAGCCGGTTCCTACGAGCAGTACTTC. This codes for CASSFIAGSYEQYF.

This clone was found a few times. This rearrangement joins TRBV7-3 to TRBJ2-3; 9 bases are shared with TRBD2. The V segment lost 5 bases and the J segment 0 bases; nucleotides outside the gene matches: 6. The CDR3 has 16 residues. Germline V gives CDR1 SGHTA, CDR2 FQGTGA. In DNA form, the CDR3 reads TGTGCCAGCAGCCGACTAGCGGTCACTAGCACAGATACGCAGTATTTT. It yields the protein CASSRLAVTSTDTQYF.

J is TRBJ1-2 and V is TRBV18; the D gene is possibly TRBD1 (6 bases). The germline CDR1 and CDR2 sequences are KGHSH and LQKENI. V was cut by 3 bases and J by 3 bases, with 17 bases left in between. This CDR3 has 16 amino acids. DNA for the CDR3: TGTGCCAGCTCACCTGGGGGCTCCGAATCGTACTATGGCTACACCTTC. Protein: CASSPGGSESYYGYTF.

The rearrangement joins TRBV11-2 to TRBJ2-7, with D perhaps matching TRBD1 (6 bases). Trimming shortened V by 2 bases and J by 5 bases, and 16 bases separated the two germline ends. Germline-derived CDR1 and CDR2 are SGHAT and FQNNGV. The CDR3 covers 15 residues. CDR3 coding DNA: TGTGCCAGCAGCTTACAGGGGCGAGGTATCGACGAGCAGTACTTC. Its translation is CASSLQGRGIDEQYF.

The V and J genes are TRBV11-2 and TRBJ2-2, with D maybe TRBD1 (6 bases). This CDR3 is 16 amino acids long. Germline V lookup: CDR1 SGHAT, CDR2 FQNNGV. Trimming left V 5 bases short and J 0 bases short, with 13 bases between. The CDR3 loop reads CASSRTDPSNTGELFF. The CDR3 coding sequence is TGTGCCAGCAGCAGGACAGACCCCTCGAACACCGGGGAGCTGTTTTTT. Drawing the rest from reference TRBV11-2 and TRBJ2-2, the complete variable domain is EAGVAQSPRYKIIEKRQSVAFWCNPISGHATLYWYQQILGQGPKLLIQFQNNGVVDDSQLPKDRFSAERLKGVDSTLKIQPAKLEDSAVYLCASSRTDPSNTGELFFGEGSRLTVL.

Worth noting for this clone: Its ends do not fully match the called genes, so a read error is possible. CDR3 amino acids: CASTQTGGRGNQPQHF. The CDR3 DNA is TGTGCCAGCACCCAAACAGGGGGCAGGGGCAATCAGCCCCAGCATTTT. The genes are TRBV16 and TRBJ1-5; TRBD1 matches 9 bases. Germline values: CDR1 KGHSY, CDR2 FQNENV. This CDR3 contains 16 residues.

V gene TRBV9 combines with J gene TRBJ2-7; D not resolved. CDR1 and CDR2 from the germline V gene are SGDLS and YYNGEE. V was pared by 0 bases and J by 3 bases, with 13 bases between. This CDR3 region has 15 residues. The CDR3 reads CASSVGSEYGYEQYF. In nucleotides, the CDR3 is TGTGCCAGCAGCGTAGGAAGCGAGTACGGCTACGAGCAGTACTTC.

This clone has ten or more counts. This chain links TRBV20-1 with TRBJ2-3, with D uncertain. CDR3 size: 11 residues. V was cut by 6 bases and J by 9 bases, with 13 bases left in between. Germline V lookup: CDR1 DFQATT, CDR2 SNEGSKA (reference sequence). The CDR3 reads CSAPLIRTQYF. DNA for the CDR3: TGCAGTGCACCACTAATTAGGACGCAGTATTTT.

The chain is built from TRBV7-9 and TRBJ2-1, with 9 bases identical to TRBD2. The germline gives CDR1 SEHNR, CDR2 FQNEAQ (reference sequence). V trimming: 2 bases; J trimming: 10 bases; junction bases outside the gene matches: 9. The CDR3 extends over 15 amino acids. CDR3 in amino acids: CASSLLGGGAKEQFF. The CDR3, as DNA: TGTGCCAGCAGCTTACTCGGCGGGGGGGCCAAAGAGCAGTTCTTC.

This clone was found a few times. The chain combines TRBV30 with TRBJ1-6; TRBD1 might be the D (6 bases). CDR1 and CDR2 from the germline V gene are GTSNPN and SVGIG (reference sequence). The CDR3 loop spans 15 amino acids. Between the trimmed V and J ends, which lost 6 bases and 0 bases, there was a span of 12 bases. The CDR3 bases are TGTGCCTGCAAAACAGGGAGCTCCTATAATTCACCCCTCCACTTT. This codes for CACKTGSSYNSPLHF.

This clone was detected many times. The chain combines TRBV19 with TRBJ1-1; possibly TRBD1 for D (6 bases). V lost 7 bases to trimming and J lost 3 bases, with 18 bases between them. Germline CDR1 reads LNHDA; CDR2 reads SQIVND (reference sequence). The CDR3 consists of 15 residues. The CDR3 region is CASKRDTMPYTEAFF. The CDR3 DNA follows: TGTGCCAGTAAACGGGACACCATGCCTTACACTGAAGCTTTCTTT.

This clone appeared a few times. The chain's CDR3 is CASSSPGLAGGTDTQYF. Here the CDR3 DNA reads TGTGCCAGCAGCTCTCCGGGACTAGCGGGGGGCACAGATACGCAGTATTTT. V and J are TRBV7-2 and TRBJ2-3; TRBD2 matches 14 bases. The V gene's germline CDR1 is SGHTA and CDR2 FQGNSA. There are 17 residues in the CDR3. Losses at the gene ends were 4 bases for V and 1 base for J; bases not matched to a gene: 4.

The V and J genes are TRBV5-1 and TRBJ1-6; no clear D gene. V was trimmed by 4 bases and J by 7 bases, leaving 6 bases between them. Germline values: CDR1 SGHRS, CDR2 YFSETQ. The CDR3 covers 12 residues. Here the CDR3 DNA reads TGCGCCAGCAGCGGAGGGAATTCACCCCTCCACTTT. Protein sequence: CASSGGNSPLHF.

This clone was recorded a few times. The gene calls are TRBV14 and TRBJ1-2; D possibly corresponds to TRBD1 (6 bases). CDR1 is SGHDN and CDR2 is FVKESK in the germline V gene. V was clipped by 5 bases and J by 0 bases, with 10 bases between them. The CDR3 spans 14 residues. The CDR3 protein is CASSGAGANYGYTF. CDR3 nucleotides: TGTGCCAGCAGCGGAGCAGGGGCTAACTATGGCTACACCTTC.

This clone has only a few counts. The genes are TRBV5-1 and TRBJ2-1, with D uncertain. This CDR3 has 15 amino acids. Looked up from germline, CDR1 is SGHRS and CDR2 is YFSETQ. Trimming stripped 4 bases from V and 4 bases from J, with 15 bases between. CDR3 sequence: CASSGTKTYYNEQFF. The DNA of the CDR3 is TGCGCCAGCAGCGGTACTAAGACCTATTACAATGAGCAGTTCTTC.

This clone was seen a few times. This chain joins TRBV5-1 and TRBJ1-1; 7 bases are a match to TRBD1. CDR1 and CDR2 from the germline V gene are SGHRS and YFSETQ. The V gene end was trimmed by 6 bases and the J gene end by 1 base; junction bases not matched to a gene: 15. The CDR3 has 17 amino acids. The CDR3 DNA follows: TGCGCCAGCACCTGGGACAGTCCTTCTGGGGGGAACACTGAAGCTTTCTTT. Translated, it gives CASTWDSPSGGNTEAFF.

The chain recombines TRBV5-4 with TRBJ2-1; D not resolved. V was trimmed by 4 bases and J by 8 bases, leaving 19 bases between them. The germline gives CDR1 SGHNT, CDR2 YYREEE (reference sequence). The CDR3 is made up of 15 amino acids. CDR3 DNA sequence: TGTGCCAGCAGCATTAAGACCCCACCCGCGGATGAGCAGTTCTTC. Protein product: CASSIKTPPADEQFF.

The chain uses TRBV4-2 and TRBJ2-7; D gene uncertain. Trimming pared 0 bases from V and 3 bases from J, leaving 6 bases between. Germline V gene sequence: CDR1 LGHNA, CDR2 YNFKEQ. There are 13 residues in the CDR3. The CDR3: CASSQDRLYEQYF. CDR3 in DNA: TGTGCCAGCAGCCAAGACCGACTCTACGAGCAGTACTTC.

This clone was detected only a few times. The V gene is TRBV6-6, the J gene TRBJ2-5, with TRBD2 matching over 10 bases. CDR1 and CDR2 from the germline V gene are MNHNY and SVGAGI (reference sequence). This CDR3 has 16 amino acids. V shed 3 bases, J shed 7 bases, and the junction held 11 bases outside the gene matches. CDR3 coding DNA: TGTGCCAGCAGTTATAGGGCTAGCGGGGGACACGGGACCCAGTACTTC. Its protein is CASSYRASGGHGTQYF.

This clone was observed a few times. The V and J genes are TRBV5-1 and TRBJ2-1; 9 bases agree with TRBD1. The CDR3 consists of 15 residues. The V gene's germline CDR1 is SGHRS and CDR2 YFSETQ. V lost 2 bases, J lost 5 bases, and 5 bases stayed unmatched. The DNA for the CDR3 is TGCGCCAGCAGCTTAGGGGGACAGGGTGACAATGAGCAGTTCTTC. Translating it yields CASSLGGQGDNEQFF.

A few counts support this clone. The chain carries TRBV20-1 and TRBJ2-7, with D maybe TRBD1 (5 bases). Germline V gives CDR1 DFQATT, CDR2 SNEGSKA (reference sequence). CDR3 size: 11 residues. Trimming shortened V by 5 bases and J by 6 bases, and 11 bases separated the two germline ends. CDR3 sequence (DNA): TGCAGTGCTCCTAGGGGTGGCGAGCAGTACTTC. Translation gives CSAPRGGEQYF.

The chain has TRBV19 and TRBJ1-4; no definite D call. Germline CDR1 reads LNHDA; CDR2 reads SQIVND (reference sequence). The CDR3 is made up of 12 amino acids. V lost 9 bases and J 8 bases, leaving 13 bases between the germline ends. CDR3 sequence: CARGSRKEKLFF. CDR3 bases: TGTGCCAGGGGCAGCCGAAAGGAAAAACTGTTTTTT.

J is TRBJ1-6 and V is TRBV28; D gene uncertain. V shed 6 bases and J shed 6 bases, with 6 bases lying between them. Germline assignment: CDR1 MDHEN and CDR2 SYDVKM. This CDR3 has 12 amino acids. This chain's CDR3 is CASRQTNSPLHF. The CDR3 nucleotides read TGTGCCAGCAGACAGACTAATTCACCCCTCCACTTT.

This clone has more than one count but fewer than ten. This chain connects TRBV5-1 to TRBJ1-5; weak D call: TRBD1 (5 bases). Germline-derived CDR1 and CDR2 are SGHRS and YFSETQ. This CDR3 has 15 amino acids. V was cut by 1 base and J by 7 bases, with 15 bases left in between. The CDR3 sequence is CASSLFGAVDQPQHF. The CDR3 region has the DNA TGCGCCAGCAGCTTGTTTGGGGCCGTCGACCAGCCCCAGCATTTT.

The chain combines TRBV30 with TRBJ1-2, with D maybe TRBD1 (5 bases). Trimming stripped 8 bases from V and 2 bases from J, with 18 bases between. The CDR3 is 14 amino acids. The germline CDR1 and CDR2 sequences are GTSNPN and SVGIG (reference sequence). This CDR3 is CARHAGTANYGYTF. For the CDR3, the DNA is TGTGCCCGCCACGCGGGGACTGCAAACTATGGCTACACCTTC.

In nucleotides, the CDR3 is TGTGCCAGCAGCCCACTAGCGGCGTTTACAGATACGCAGTATTTT. Translated, it gives CASSPLAAFTDTQYF. This chain joins TRBV4-2 and TRBJ2-3, with TRBD2 matching over 8 bases. The CDR3 sequence is 15 residues long. Germline V gene sequence: CDR1 LGHNA, CDR2 YNFKEQ. With V trimmed by 4 bases and J by 3 bases, 6 bases remained unmatched.